The 15 T cell receptor beta chains in this list originate from one sample, sequenced in a study of T cell responses to AZD1222 COVID-19 vaccine. The table came from immunoSEQ multiplex PCR; TCRdb's copy has only in-frame clones and leaves some out. The sample contains roughly 46,000 clones, around 89% of which appear only once. This material consisted of peripheral blood, taken 28 days after the second AZD1222 dose. Receptors were obtained from an adult who received the AZD1222 COVID-19 vaccine.

About this clone itself: Other DNA variants within this sample encode the same CDR3. The chain employs TRBV12-3 or TRBV12-4 and TRBJ1-3; no definite D call. CDR3 length: 11 residues. V was clipped by 6 bases and J by 0 bases, with 0 bases between them. CDR3 bases: TGTGCCAGCAGCTCTGGAAACACCATATATTTT. Protein: CASSSGNTIYF.

This clone was observed a handful of times. This CDR3 reads CASSFLGSPLHF. Written as DNA, the CDR3 is TGTGCCAGCAGCTTTTTGGGTTCACCCCTCCACTTT. The J gene is TRBJ1-6, the V gene TRBV7-3; D is undetermined. Trimming pared 3 bases from V and 9 bases from J, leaving 6 bases between. Germline CDR1 SGHTA, CDR2 FQGTGA. This CDR3 region has 12 residues.

The chain couples TRBV4-1 to TRBJ1-6; possibly TRBD1 for D (5 bases). Looked up from germline, CDR1 is MGHRA and CDR2 is YSYEKL. V lost 0 bases, J lost 12 bases, and 18 bases lay in between. CDR3 length: 16 residues. The CDR3 DNA follows: TGCGCCAGCAGCCAAGATTTGACAGCCCGCCTAGGACCCCTCCACTTT. Amino acids: CASSQDLTARLGPLHF.

V usage is TRBV9 and J usage is TRBJ1-3; D call uncertain. This CDR3 region has 14 residues. CDR1 SGDLS and CDR2 YYNGEE come from the germline V gene. Trimming removed 0 bases from V and 4 bases from J, with 8 bases in between. The CDR3 spells CASSVGRMGNTIYF. For the CDR3, the DNA is TGTGCCAGCAGCGTAGGCCGTATGGGAAACACCATATATTTT. The complete variable domain, with remaining parts taken from reference TRBV9 and TRBJ1-3, reads DSGVTQTPKHLITATGQRVTLRCSPRSGDLSVYWYQQSLDQGLQFLIQYYNGEERAKGNILERFSAQQFPDLHSELNLSSLELGDSALYFCASSVGRMGNTIYFGEGSWLTVV.

Here the CDR3 DNA reads TGTGCCAGCAGCGTAGGAGGGACAGGGGAGACTGAAGCTTTCTTT. This encodes CASSVGGTGETEAFF. The chain is built from TRBV9 and TRBJ1-1; 10 nucleotides align to TRBD1. Losses at the gene ends were 0 bases for V and 5 bases for J; bases not matched to a gene: 4. CDR3 size: 15 residues. CDR1 SGDLS and CDR2 YYNGEE come from the germline V gene. Full variable domain (outside the CDR3, taken from reference TRBV9 and TRBJ1-1): DSGVTQTPKHLITATGQRVTLRCSPRSGDLSVYWYQQSLDQGLQFLIQYYNGEERAKGNILERFSAQQFPDLHSELNLSSLELGDSALYFCASSVGGTGETEAFFGQGTRLTVV.

The rearrangement uses TRBV18 and TRBJ2-2; D gene ambiguous. Looked up from germline, CDR1 is KGHSH and CDR2 is LQKENI. Trimming took 3 bases from V and 6 from J, leaving 11 bases between them. CDR3 length equals 14 residues. CDR3 amino acids: CASSPPSEPGELFF. The CDR3 coding sequence is TGTGCCAGCTCACCCCCCAGCGAGCCCGGGGAGCTGTTTTTT.

This chain links TRBV19 with TRBJ2-7; a possible D gene is TRBD2 (6 bases). The CDR3 is 13 residues long. Germline V gene lookup returns CDR1 LNHDA and CDR2 SQIVND (reference sequence). Trimming removed 3 bases from V and 3 bases from J, with 9 bases in between. The CDR3 coding sequence is TGTGCCAGTAGTATTATGCGGGGCTACGAGCAGTACTTC. Translated: CASSIMRGYEQYF.

This rearrangement joins TRBV29-1 to TRBJ1-2; maybe TRBD1 (5 bases). Trimming shortened V by 6 bases and J by 6 bases, and 14 bases separated the two germline ends. Germline lookup yields CDR1 SQVTM and CDR2 ANQGSEA. CDR3 length equals 12 residues. CDR3 sequence: CSVLGGGNGYTF. The CDR3, as DNA: TGCAGCGTCCTAGGCGGGGGGAATGGCTACACCTTC.

The chain uses TRBV10-3 and TRBJ2-1; D is unclear. Trimming removed 6 bases from V and 5 bases from J, with 11 bases in between. The V gene's germline CDR1 is ENHRY and CDR2 SYGVKD. The CDR3 length is 13 residues. The chain's CDR3 is CAISLGPDNEQFF. The CDR3 nucleotides read TGTGCCATCAGCCTTGGACCCGACAATGAGCAGTTCTTC.

The chain has TRBV3-1 (or the pseudogene TRBV3-2) and TRBJ1-1; a weak D match, TRBD1 (5 bases). Germline CDR1 reads LGHDT; CDR2 reads YNNKEL (reference sequence). Trimming stripped 5 bases from V and 7 bases from J, with 11 bases between. The CDR3 loop spans 12 amino acids. The CDR3: CASSVQGVEAFF. Here the CDR3 DNA reads TGTGCCAGCAGCGTCCAGGGAGTTGAAGCTTTCTTT.

This chain uses TRBV2 with TRBJ1-2, with 7 bases matching TRBD1. The length of the CDR3 is 14 residues. From germline, CDR1 is SNHLY and CDR2 FYNNEI. V was clipped by 2 bases and J by 0 bases; unmatched bases: 0. The CDR3 coding sequence is TGTGCCAGCAGTGAACAGGGGGCTAACTATGGCTACACCTTC. Translating gives CASSEQGANYGYTF.

The chain has TRBV7-2 and TRBJ2-7, with D maybe TRBD1 (5 bases). The CDR3 contains 14 residues. The germline V and J ends were trimmed by 2 bases and 2 bases, with 10 bases remaining between them. Germline V CDR1 and CDR2: SGHTA, FQGNSA. CDR3 amino acids: CASSLSTGPYEQYF. CDR3 nucleotide sequence: TGTGCCAGCAGCTTAAGTACAGGACCCTACGAGCAGTACTTC.

V and J are TRBV6-5 and TRBJ2-7; 9 bases agree with TRBD1. The germline V gene has CDR1 MNHEY and CDR2 SVGAGI. The CDR3 loop spans 15 amino acids. Trimming removed 2 bases from V and 1 base from J; junction bases left unmatched: 3. CDR3 amino acids: CASSYGTGISYEQYF. CDR3 nucleotides: TGTGCCAGCAGTTACGGGACAGGGATTTCCTACGAGCAGTACTTC.

The gene calls are TRBV18 and TRBJ2-5; D is tentatively TRBD1 or TRBD2 (5 bases each). V was pared by 6 bases and J by 0 bases, with 11 bases between. The CDR3 covers 14 residues. The germline V gene encodes CDR1 KGHSH and CDR2 LQKENI. This CDR3 is CASSWLGDQETQYF. The DNA of the CDR3 is TGTGCCAGCTCTTGGTTGGGGGACCAAGAGACCCAGTACTTC. Using reference TRBV18 and TRBJ2-5 for the parts outside the CDR3, the full variable domain is NAGVMQNPRHLVRRRGQEARLRCSPMKGHSHVYWYRQLPEEGLKFMVYLQKENIIDESGMPKERFSAEFPKEGPSILRIQQVVRGDSAAYFCASSWLGDQETQYFGPGTRLLVL.

This clone was detected once. The J gene is TRBJ1-2, the V gene TRBV3-1 (or the pseudogene TRBV3-2); D not resolved. The CDR3 length is 14 residues. Germline CDR1 and CDR2: LGHDT and YNNKEL (reference sequence). The germline V and J ends were trimmed by 0 bases and 6 bases, with 11 bases remaining between them. CDR3 coding DNA: TGTGCCAGCAGCCAAGATGGGGAGAGCAATGGCTACACCTTC. Encoded protein: CASSQDGESNGYTF.